These 9 T cell receptor beta chains came from one sample sequenced in a study of identical twins (dated by TCRdb to about 2016). Libraries were prepared through 5' RACE. Sequencing took place on an Illumina HiSeq 2000. TCRdb reanalyzed the raw reads on its own, using fastp at Q25 for trimming and MiXCR for clone calling, and kept in-frame beta chains. A single entry per CDR3 protein holds the most common genes and DNA from its merged rows. A total of about 530,000 distinct CDR3 sequences appear in this sample, approximately 20% of them only once. Around 0.48% of the sample is held by the ten biggest clonotypes. These data were also filed under a second study, of yellow fever vaccine responses in identical twins.

Input material: CD4+ T cells sorted from blood. The receptors derive from a woman in her late teens or twenties in good health.

The rearrangement joins TRBV29-1 to TRBJ2-5; possibly TRBD2 for D (5 bases). The germline V gene has CDR1 SQVTM and CDR2 ANQGSEA. The CDR3 length is 12 residues. V dropped 6 bases and J dropped 2 bases, with 10 bases sitting between them. CDR3 sequence: CSVASGQETQYF. The CDR3 DNA reads as TGCAGCGTGGCGTCGGGGCAAGAGACCCAGTACTTC.

This clonotype has only a few counts. This chain links TRBV5-1 with TRBJ2-3; no definite D call. Germline CDR1 SGHRS, CDR2 YFSETQ. The CDR3 covers 14 residues. The ends were cut back, 0 bases at V and 2 bases at J, with 7 bases in the middle. As DNA, the CDR3 is TGCGCCAGCAGCTTGGTAACAAACACAGATACGCAGTATTTT. Residues: CASSLVTNTDTQYF.

The gene calls are TRBV24-1 and TRBJ2-3; D is unclear. Looked up from germline, CDR1 is KGHDR and CDR2 is SFDVKD. The CDR3 totals 14 residues. V lost 0 bases and J 1 base, leaving 4 bases between the germline ends. The CDR3 DNA reads as TGTGCCACCAGTGATTTGTGGGGCACAGATACGCAGTATTTT. It is translated as CATSDLWGTDTQYF.

The CDR3 is CASSPRQETDTQYF. As DNA, the CDR3 is TGTGCCAGCAGTCCACGACAGGAGACAGATACGCAGTATTTT. The chain links TRBV27 to TRBJ2-3; weak D call: TRBD1 (6 bases). Trimming stripped 5 bases from V and 3 bases from J, with 12 bases between. CDR3 length: 14 amino acids. CDR1 is MNHEY, CDR2 SMNVEV, per germline (reference sequence).

This clonotype was seen only a few times. This chain links TRBV19 with TRBJ2-3; D ambiguous. Germline CDR1 is LNHDA and CDR2 is SQIVND (reference sequence). V lost 4 bases and J lost 2, with 4 bases in between. The CDR3 is made up of 12 amino acids. In nucleotides, the CDR3 is TGTGCCAGTAGTAGATACACAGATACGCAGTATTTT. Its protein is CASSRYTDTQYF.

This clonotype was counted between two and nine times. The genes are TRBV7-9 and TRBJ1-1; 9 bases map to TRBD1. From germline, CDR1 is SEHNR and CDR2 FQNEAQ (reference sequence). V was pared by 5 bases and J by 3 bases, with 4 bases of the junction left unmatched. This CDR3 contains 14 residues. The CDR3 loop is CASSIRTGDTEAFF. The CDR3 nucleotides read TGTGCCAGCAGCATCCGGACAGGGGACACTGAAGCTTTCTTT.

This sequence joins TRBV4-1 and TRBJ2-7; 10 nucleotides line up with TRBD2. Germline V gene sequence: CDR1 MGHRA, CDR2 YSYEKL. The CDR3 contains 15 residues. V dropped 3 bases and J dropped 3; count of bases not matched to a gene: 5. CDR3 in amino acids: CASSQLGLASYEQYF. The CDR3 bases are TGCGCCAGCAGCCAGCTGGGACTAGCGAGCTACGAGCAGTACTTC.

This clonotype was observed a few times. This chain links TRBV4-1 with TRBJ2-7; D is unresolved. Trimming stripped 4 bases from V and 3 bases from J, with 19 bases between. There are 16 residues in the CDR3. Germline CDR1 is MGHRA and CDR2 is YSYEKL. The CDR3 region is CASSPPGSGWDYEQYF. The CDR3 region has the DNA TGCGCCAGCAGCCCCCCCGGCTCCGGGTGGGACTACGAGCAGTACTTC.

This clonotype was detected a few times. V usage is TRBV12-3 or TRBV12-4 and J usage is TRBJ1-1, with 8 bases lining up with TRBD1. The CDR3 contains 18 residues. Losses at the gene ends were 5 bases for V and 5 bases for J; bases not matched to a gene: 19. The chain's CDR3 is CASSPGTGGGVWGTEAFF. The CDR3 coding sequence is TGTGCCAGCAGTCCAGGGACAGGAGGAGGTGTATGGGGAACTGAAGCTTTCTTT.